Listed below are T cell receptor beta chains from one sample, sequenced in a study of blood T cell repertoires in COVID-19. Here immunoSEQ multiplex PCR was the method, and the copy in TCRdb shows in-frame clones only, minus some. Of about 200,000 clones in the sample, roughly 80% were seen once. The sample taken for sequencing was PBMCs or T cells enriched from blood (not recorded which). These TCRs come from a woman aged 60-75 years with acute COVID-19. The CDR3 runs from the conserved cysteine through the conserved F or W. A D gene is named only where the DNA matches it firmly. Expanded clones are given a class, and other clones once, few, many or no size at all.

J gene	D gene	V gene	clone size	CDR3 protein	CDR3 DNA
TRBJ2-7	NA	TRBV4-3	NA	CASSQRVQTAYEQYF	TGCGCCAGCAGCCAAAGGGTACAGACAGCCTACGAGCAGTACTTC
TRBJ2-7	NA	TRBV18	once	CASSLRREEQYF	TGTGCCAGCTCACTCCGTCGGGAAGAGCAGTACTTC
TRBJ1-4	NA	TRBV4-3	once	CASSYTGSQKLFF	TGCGCCAGCAGCTATACAGGTTCCCAAAAACTGTTTTTT
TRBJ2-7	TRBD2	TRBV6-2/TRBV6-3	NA	CASSYPIPPGTTRHSGEQYF	TGTGCCAGCAGTTACCCAATCCCCCCCGGGACTACCCGTCATAGCGGAGAGCAGTACTTC
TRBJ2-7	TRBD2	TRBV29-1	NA	CSVEERAASGIYEQYF	TGCAGCGTTGAGGAACGGGCGGCTAGCGGGATCTACGAGCAGTACTTC
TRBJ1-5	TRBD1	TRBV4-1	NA	CASSQMTGTGNQPQHF	TGCGCCAGCAGCCAAATGACAGGGACCGGCAATCAGCCCCAGCATTTT
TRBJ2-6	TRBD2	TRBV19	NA	CASSPRLAGGPSGANVLTF	TGTGCCAGTAGTCCCCGACTAGCGGGAGGACCCTCTGGGGCCAACGTCCTGACTTTC
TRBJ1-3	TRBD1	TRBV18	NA	CASSPTRQGASGNTIYF	TGTGCCAGCTCACCCACTCGACAGGGGGCCTCTGGAAACACCATATATTTT
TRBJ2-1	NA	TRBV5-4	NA	CASSLAGTGYNEQFF	TGTGCCAGCAGCTTGGCCGGGACTGGCTACAATGAGCAGTTCTTC
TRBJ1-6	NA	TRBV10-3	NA	CAISEGDHNSPLHF	TGTGCCATCAGTGAGGGAGATCATAATTCACCCCTCCACTTT
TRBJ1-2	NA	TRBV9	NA	CASSVAPTDSYGYTF	TGTGCCAGCAGCGTAGCTCCGACAGACTCCTATGGCTACACCTTC
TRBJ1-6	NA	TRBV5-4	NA	CASRLDNSPLHF	TGTGCCAGCAGACTTGATAATTCACCCCTCCACTTT
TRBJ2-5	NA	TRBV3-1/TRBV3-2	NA	CASSQGPPETQYF	TGTGCCAGCAGCCAAGGGCCCCCGGAGACCCAGTACTTC
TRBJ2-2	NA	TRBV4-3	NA	CASSQSQGGTGELFF	TGCGCCAGCAGCCAAAGTCAGGGGGGCACCGGGGAGCTGTTTTTT
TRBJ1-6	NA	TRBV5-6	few	CASSLSRGFIDSPLHF	TGTGCCAGCAGCTTGTCCAGGGGCTTTATTGATTCACCCCTCCACTTT
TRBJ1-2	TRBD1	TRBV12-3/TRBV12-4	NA	CASTLGQKLGYTF	TGTGCCAGCACCCTGGGACAGAAACTCGGCTACACCTTC
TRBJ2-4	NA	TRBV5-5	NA	CASSFLAESKNIQYF	TGTGCCAGCAGCTTTTTAGCAGAATCCAAAAACATTCAGTACTTC
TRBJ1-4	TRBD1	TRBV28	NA	CASSLDREDEKLFF	TGTGCCAGCAGTTTGGACAGGGAAGACGAAAAACTGTTTTTT
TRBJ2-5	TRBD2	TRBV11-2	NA	CASSLGRLAGGLWETQYF	TGTGCCAGCAGCTTGGGTCGGCTAGCGGGAGGGTTATGGGAGACCCAGTACTTC
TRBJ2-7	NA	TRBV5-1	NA	CASSPIPDSPYEQYF	TGCGCCAGCAGCCCAATCCCCGACAGTCCCTACGAGCAGTACTTC
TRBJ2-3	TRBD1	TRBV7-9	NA	CASSTQGANMLDTQYF	TGTGCCAGCAGCACCCAGGGGGCTAACATGCTAGATACGCAGTATTTT
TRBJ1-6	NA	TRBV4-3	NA	CASSQDRNRRNSPLHF	TGCGCCAGCAGCCAAGATAGGAACAGACGGAATTCACCCCTCCACTTT
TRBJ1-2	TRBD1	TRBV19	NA	CASSPRTGQTSRVGGYTF	TGTGCCAGTAGTCCCCGGACGGGACAGACATCCCGCGTTGGCGGCTACACCTTC
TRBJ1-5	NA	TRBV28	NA	CASRLPTGSDQPQHF	TGTGCCAGCAGACTACCAACAGGGTCCGATCAGCCCCAGCATTTT
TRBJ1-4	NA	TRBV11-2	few	CASSRGQSALNEKLFF	TGTGCCAGCAGCCGCGGACAGTCGGCTCTGAATGAAAAACTGTTTTTT
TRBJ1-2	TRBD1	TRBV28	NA	CASRSPRGLKGGYGYTF	TGTGCCAGCAGATCGCCCAGGGGGCTGAAGGGAGGTTATGGCTACACCTTC
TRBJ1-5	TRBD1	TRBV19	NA	CASSPGTGFQPQHF	TGTGCCAGTTCACCTGGGACAGGGTTTCAGCCCCAGCATTTT
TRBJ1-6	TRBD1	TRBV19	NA	CASSIQGQESPLHF	TGTGCCAGTAGTATACAAGGACAGGAATCACCCCTCCACTTT
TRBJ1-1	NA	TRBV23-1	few	CASSQSAWGRRNTEAFF	TGCGCCAGCAGTCAATCAGCCTGGGGGCGAAGGAACACTGAAGCTTTCTTT
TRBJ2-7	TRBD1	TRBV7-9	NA	CASSNPRQGAYEQYF	TGTGCCAGCAGCAATCCTCGACAGGGCGCCTACGAGCAGTACTTC
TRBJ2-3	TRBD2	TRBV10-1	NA	CASSRFAGGRDTQYF	TGCGCCAGCAGTCGTTTTGCGGGGGGCCGTGATACGCAGTATTTT